These 8 T cell receptor beta chains were sequenced from one sample in a study of response to subunit inactivated influenza vaccine. TCRdb passed the RT-PCR reads through MiXCR, listing each CDR3 protein once. The sample has hundreds of thousands of distinct CDR3 sequences; about 10% are singletons. The source material was PBMCs from blood, sampled 40 to 50 days after vaccination. These receptors all come from a man aged 50 or older who received an inactivated influenza vaccine.

This clonotype was observed many times. The chain carries TRBV12-3 or TRBV12-4 and TRBJ1-5, with D perhaps TRBD1 (5 bases). V was trimmed by 5 bases and J by 9 bases, leaving 14 bases between them. The CDR3 length is 13 residues. The DNA of the CDR3 is TGTGCCAGCAGTGCAGGGACGGTGGGGCCCCAGCATTTT. Amino acids: CASSAGTVGPQHF.

This clonotype was counted ten times or more. The chain recombines TRBV7-2 with TRBJ2-3, with a weak D call TRBD2 (6 bases). This CDR3 has 14 amino acids. Trimming shortened V by 3 bases and J by 2 bases, and 9 bases separated the two germline ends. The germline CDR1 and CDR2 sequences are SGHTA and FQGNSA. Here the CDR3 reads CASSFGGTTDTQYF. CDR3 in DNA: TGTGCCAGCAGCTTTGGCGGGACCACAGATACGCAGTATTTT.

This clonotype showed up just a few times. V is TRBV6-2 or TRBV6-3 and J is TRBJ2-6, with 9 bases identical to TRBD1. The CDR3 spans 19 residues. V shed 6 bases and J 1 base; nucleotides not matched to a gene: 13. CDR1 is MNHEY and CDR2 is SVGEGT in the germline V gene. CDR3 in amino acids: CASSSPGTGPRSGANVLTF. The CDR3 nucleotides are TGTGCCAGCAGCAGTCCCGGGACAGGGCCGAGGTCTGGGGCCAACGTCCTGACTTTC.

This rearrangement joins TRBV20-1 to TRBJ2-7, with 7 bases aligning to TRBD1. CDR1 and CDR2 (germline): DFQATT, SNEGSKA (reference sequence). This CDR3 region has 14 residues. V lost 0 bases to trimming and J lost 4 bases; unmatched junction nucleotides: 6. The CDR3 DNA reads as TGCAGTGCTAGAGATTTGGGACAGATATACGAGCAGTACTTC. Its translation is CSARDLGQIYEQYF.

This clonotype was observed a few times. J is TRBJ2-7 and V is TRBV7-2; 11 nucleotides align to TRBD2. The V segment lost 1 base and the J segment 4 bases; nucleotides outside the gene matches: 3. CDR1 and CDR2 (germline): SGHTA, FQGNSA. The CDR3 sequence is 15 residues long. For the CDR3, the DNA is TGTGCCAGCAGCTTAGAGGCTAGCGGGGGGTACGAGCAGTACTTC. Protein product: CASSLEASGGYEQYF.

In its sample, this clonotype was seen many times. V gene TRBV4-3 combines with J gene TRBJ1-2; 7 nucleotides line up with TRBD1. The junction had 15 bases not matched to a gene; V was cut back by 0 bases and J by 5 bases. The germline V gene encodes CDR1 LGHNA and CDR2 YSLEER. CDR3 size: 18 residues. CDR3 sequence reads: CASSQEARLEGARYGYTF. The CDR3 region has the DNA TGCGCCAGCAGCCAAGAAGCCCGGTTGGAGGGGGCACGGTATGGCTACACCTTC.

This chain's CDR3 is CASSYRAFRTYEQYF. CDR3 nucleotide sequence: TGTGCCAGCAGTTACCGTGCTTTTCGAACCTACGAGCAGTACTTC. The gene calls are TRBV6-5 and TRBJ2-7; D remains ambiguous. CDR1 and CDR2 from the germline V gene are MNHEY and SVGAGI. The CDR3 has 15 residues. Trimming stripped 2 bases from V and 2 bases from J, with 13 bases between.

This rearrangement joins TRBV5-1 to TRBJ1-2, with 8 bases aligning to TRBD1. CDR1 SGHRS and CDR2 YFSETQ come from the germline V gene. V lost 4 bases and J lost 3; bases outside the gene matches: 8. The CDR3 has 15 amino acids. CDR3 in amino acids: CASSTTGEAYYGYTF. The CDR3 DNA sequence: TGCGCCAGCAGCACGACAGGGGAGGCTTACTATGGCTACACCTTC.